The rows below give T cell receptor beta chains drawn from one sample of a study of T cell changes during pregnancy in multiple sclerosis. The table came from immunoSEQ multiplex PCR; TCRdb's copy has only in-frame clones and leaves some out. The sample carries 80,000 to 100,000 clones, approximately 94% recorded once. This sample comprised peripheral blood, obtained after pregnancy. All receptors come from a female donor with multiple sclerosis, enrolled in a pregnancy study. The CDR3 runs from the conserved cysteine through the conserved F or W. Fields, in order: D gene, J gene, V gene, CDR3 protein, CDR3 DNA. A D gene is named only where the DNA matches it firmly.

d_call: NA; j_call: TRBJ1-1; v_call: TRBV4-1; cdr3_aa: CASSPSGAQSMNTEAFF; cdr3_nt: TGCGCCAGCAGCCCGTCGGGAGCACAAAGTATGAACACTGAAGCTTTCTTT
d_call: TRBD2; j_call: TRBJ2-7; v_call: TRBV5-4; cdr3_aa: CASSLDRLAGDEQYF; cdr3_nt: TGTGCCAGCAGCTTGGATCGGCTAGCGGGAGACGAGCAGTACTTC
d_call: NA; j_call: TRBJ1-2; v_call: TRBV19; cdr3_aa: CASNQGPNNYGYTF; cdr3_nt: TGTGCCAGTAACCAGGGGCCTAATAACTATGGCTACACCTTC
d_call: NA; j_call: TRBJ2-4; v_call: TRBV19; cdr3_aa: CASSILPQPGDIQYF; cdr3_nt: TGTGCCAGTAGTATACTCCCCCAACCAGGGGACATTCAGTACTTC
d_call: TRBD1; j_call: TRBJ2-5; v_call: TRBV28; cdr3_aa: CASRWTGRETQYF; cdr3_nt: TGTGCCAGCAGGTGGACAGGGAGAGAGACCCAGTACTTC
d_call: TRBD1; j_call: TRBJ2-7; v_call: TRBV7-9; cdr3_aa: CASSRWDSPYEQYF; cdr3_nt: TGTGCCAGCAGCCGATGGGACAGCCCCTACGAGCAGTACTTC
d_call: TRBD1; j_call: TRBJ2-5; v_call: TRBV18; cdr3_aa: CASFDRGDQETQYF; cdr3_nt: TGTGCCAGTTTCGACAGGGGCGACCAAGAGACCCAGTACTTC
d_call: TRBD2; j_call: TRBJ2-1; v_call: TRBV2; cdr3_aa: CASKVGFRLADSYNEQFF; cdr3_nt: TGTGCCAGCAAAGTGGGCTTCCGACTAGCGGACTCCTACAATGAGCAGTTCTTC
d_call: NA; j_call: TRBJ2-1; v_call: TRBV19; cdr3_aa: CASSTRRVSREQFF; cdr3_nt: TGTGCCAGTAGTACTCGACGGGTCTCGAGGGAGCAGTTCTTC
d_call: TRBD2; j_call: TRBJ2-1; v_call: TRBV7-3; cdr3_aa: CASSLIGTSGSEQFF; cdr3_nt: TGTGCCAGCAGCTTAATAGGGACTAGCGGGAGCGAGCAGTTCTTC
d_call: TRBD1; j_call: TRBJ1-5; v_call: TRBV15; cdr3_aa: CATSMDRGNQPQHF; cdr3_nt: TGTGCCACCAGCATGGACAGGGGCAATCAGCCCCAGCATTTT
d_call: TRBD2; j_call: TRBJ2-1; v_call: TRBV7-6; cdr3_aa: CASSPSTSGRTIYNEQFF; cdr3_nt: TGTGCCAGCAGCCCTTCGACTAGCGGGAGGACAATCTACAATGAGCAGTTCTTC
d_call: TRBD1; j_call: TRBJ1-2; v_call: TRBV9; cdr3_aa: CASSMTGVGNYGYTF; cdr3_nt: TGTGCCAGCAGCATGACAGGGGTGGGGAACTATGGCTACACCTTC
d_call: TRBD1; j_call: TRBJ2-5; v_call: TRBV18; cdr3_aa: CASSPQGALQETQYF; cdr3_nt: TGTGCCAGCTCCCCTCAGGGGGCCCTTCAAGAGACCCAGTACTTC
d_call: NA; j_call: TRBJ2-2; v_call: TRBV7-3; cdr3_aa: CASSLNRANTGELFF; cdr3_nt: TGTGCCAGCAGCTTAAACCGGGCGAACACCGGGGAGCTGTTTTTT